These T cell receptor beta chains were read from a single sample in a study of shared clonotypes between healthy human individuals. Assay used: immunoSEQ multiplex PCR; TCRdb lists only in-frame clones, some missing. The sample yields 190,000 or so clones, approximately 92% seen once. The material sequenced was naive CD4+ T cells sorted from blood. The receptors derive from a woman younger than 45 in good health. Both conserved end residues are part of each CDR3. The D gene is left open where the match is weak. The size field is filled for only some rows; it gives once, few, many or a size class.

J	size	D	V	CDR3	DNA
TRBJ2-7	-	TRBD2	TRBV7-9	CASSLGLAHYEQYF	TGTGCCAGCAGCTTGGGACTAGCCCACTACGAGCAGTACTTC
TRBJ2-1	-	-	TRBV28	CASITGGWDEQFF	TGTGCCAGCATCACCGGGGGTTGGGATGAGCAGTTCTTC
TRBJ2-3	-	-	TRBV28	CASSLSRASTDTQYF	TGTGCCAGCAGTTTATCCAGGGCTAGCACAGATACGCAGTATTTT
TRBJ2-6	-	TRBD2	TRBV7-8	CATSREGKLLGANVLTF	TGTGCCACCTCGAGGGAGGGTAAATTGCTCGGGGCCAACGTCCTGACTTTC
TRBJ2-2	once	-	TRBV27	CASSFVTDGGELFF	TGTGCCAGCAGTTTTGTCACGGATGGCGGGGAGCTGTTTTTT
TRBJ1-1	-	-	TRBV5-1	CASSFQATSMNTEAFF	TGCGCCAGCAGCTTTCAGGCGACGTCCATGAACACTGAAGCTTTCTTT
TRBJ2-7	-	-	TRBV5-1	CASSQSSYEQYF	TGCGCCAGCAGCCAGAGCTCCTACGAGCAGTACTTC
TRBJ2-7	-	TRBD2	TRBV19	CASGGSYSYEQYF	TGTGCCAGTGGCGGGAGCTATTCCTACGAGCAGTACTTC
TRBJ2-1	-	TRBD1	TRBV4-1	CASSRDRDYNEQFF	TGCGCCAGCAGCCGGGACAGGGACTACAATGAGCAGTTCTTC
TRBJ1-1	-	-	TRBV5-1	CASSPGGIEGRAFF	TGCGCCAGCAGCCCCGGGGGAATTGAGGGGAGGGCTTTCTTT
TRBJ1-1	-	TRBD1	TRBV4-1	CASSQVRAGGNTEAFF	TGCGCCAGCAGCCAAGTACGGGCAGGGGGGAACACTGAAGCTTTCTTT
TRBJ2-7	-	TRBD2	TRBV7-3	CASSLAGGHYEQYF	TGTGCCAGCAGCTTAGCGGGAGGGCACTACGAGCAGTACTTC
TRBJ2-3	-	-	TRBV4-2	CASSQDFSAWGSDTQYF	TGTGCCAGCAGCCAAGATTTTTCGGCTTGGGGATCAGATACGCAGTATTTT
TRBJ1-2	-	-	TRBV19	CASSTGFSGYTF	TGTGCCAGTAGTACAGGCTTTAGTGGCTACACCTTC
TRBJ2-7	-	-	TRBV7-2	CASSLVPGSGYEQYF	TGTGCCAGCAGCTTAGTGCCGGGTAGCGGCTACGAGCAGTACTTC
TRBJ1-5	once	TRBD1	TRBV7-8	CASSSQGNQPQHF	TGTGCCAGCAGCTCACAGGGGAATCAGCCCCAGCATTTT
TRBJ2-7	-	-	TRBV29-1	CSVEERGRPDLQYF	TGCAGCGTTGAAGAGAGAGGGCGGCCTGACTTGCAGTACTTC
TRBJ1-1	-	-	TRBV7-9	CASSRTDSVNTEAFF	TGTGCCAGCAGCAGGACGGACAGCGTGAACACTGAAGCTTTCTTT
TRBJ1-3	few	-	TRBV19	CASSMRRPSGNTIYF	TGTGCCAGTAGTATGCGCCGCCCATCTGGAAACACCATATATTTT
TRBJ1-4	once	-	TRBV28	CASSGGGASSREKLFF	TGTGCCAGCAGTGGTGGTGGGGCATCTTCGAGGGAAAAACTGTTTTTT
TRBJ2-5	once	-	TRBV15	CATSRKQETQYF	TGTGCCACCAGCAGAAAACAAGAGACCCAGTACTTC
TRBJ2-7	-	-	TRBV28	CASGAFEQYF	TGTGCCAGCGGTGCGTTCGAGCAGTACTTC
TRBJ2-7	-	-	TRBV30	CAWSVGTRREQYF	TGTGCCTGGAGTGTAGGCACTAGACGCGAGCAGTACTTC
TRBJ2-1	-	-	TRBV29-1	CSDSHTEAERNEQFF	TGCAGCGACAGCCACACCGAGGCAGAGCGCAATGAGCAGTTCTTC
TRBJ2-7	-	-	TRBV18	CASSPPGQYEQYF	TGTGCCAGCTCACCACCCGGACAGTACGAGCAGTACTTC
TRBJ2-7	-	-	TRBV28	CASRPTVGGHYEQYF	TGTGCCAGCAGGCCTACCGTAGGGGGACACTACGAGCAGTACTTC
TRBJ2-5	once	TRBD2	TRBV6-5	CASRASGIGTQYF	TGTGCCAGCAGGGCTAGCGGGATCGGGACCCAGTACTTC
TRBJ1-5	-	TRBD1	TRBV6-6	CASSGQQGSNQPQHF	TGTGCCAGCAGCGGACAACAGGGGAGCAATCAGCCCCAGCATTTT
TRBJ1-1	-	-	TRBV2	CASRVSFF	TGTGCCAGCAGAGTTTCTTTCTTT
TRBJ1-1	-	-	TRBV29-1	CSARRGGGAKYTEAFF	TGCAGCGCCCGAAGAGGGGGAGGAGCGAAGTACACTGAAGCTTTCTTT
TRBJ2-7	-	-	TRBV2	CASRGLVGLSYEQYF	TGTGCCAGCAGGGGTCTGGTGGGGCTCTCCTACGAGCAGTACTTC
TRBJ2-7	once	-	TRBV18	CASSLHEPGTSYEQYF	TGTGCCAGCTCCCTTCACGAACCCGGGACAAGCTACGAGCAGTACTTC
TRBJ2-7	-	-	TRBV28	CASSLWSGRSYEQYF	TGTGCCAGCAGTTTATGGTCAGGGCGCTCCTACGAGCAGTACTTC
TRBJ2-3	-	-	TRBV18	CASSLTTDQTDTQYF	TGTGCCAGCTCACTAACTACGGACCAGACAGATACGCAGTATTTT
TRBJ2-7	-	TRBD2	TRBV6-6	CASKTSGSSYEQYF	TGTGCCAGTAAGACTAGCGGGAGCTCCTACGAGCAGTACTTC
TRBJ2-5	-	-	TRBV9	CASSVQGRETQYF	TGTGCCAGCAGCGTGCAGGGGAGGGAGACCCAGTACTTC
TRBJ2-1	-	TRBD2	TRBV5-6	CASSSGLAVSYNEQFF	TGTGCCAGCAGCTCGGGACTAGCGGTTTCCTACAATGAGCAGTTCTTC
TRBJ2-7	-	-	TRBV5-4	CASSLGLALSYEQYF	TGTGCCAGCAGCTTGGGGCTAGCGCTCTCCTACGAGCAGTACTTC
TRBJ2-5	-	-	TRBV6-1	CASSRAETQYF	TGTGCCAGCAGTAGAGCGGAGACCCAGTACTTC
TRBJ1-6	once	-	TRBV25-1	CASTGGASSPLHF	TGTGCCAGCACGGGAGGGGCCTCTTCACCCCTCCACTTT
TRBJ2-7	once	TRBD1	TRBV28	CASSSGQGYEQYF	TGTGCCAGCAGTTCGGGACAGGGCTACGAGCAGTACTTC
TRBJ2-7	-	-	TRBV28	CASLDPSAGKQYF	TGTGCCAGCCTAGACCCCTCGGCGGGTAAGCAGTACTTC
TRBJ2-7	-	-	TRBV28	CASSGTYEQYF	TGTGCCAGCAGTGGGACCTACGAGCAGTACTTC
TRBJ1-4	-	TRBD1	TRBV7-6	CASSLHPGQGAEKLFF	TGTGCCAGCAGCTTACACCCGGGACAGGGGGCTGAAAAACTGTTTTTT
TRBJ1-5	-	-	TRBV18	CASSPSAGRGNQPQHF	TGTGCCAGCTCACCTTCCGCGGGGAGGGGCAATCAGCCCCAGCATTTT
TRBJ1-5	-	-	TRBV19	CASSPARVGGGNQPQHF	TGTGCCAGTAGTCCCGCCCGGGTCGGGGGTGGCAATCAGCCCCAGCATTTT
TRBJ2-7	-	-	TRBV19	CASSPADLISSEQYF	TGTGCCAGTAGTCCGGCAGACCTCATCTCCTCCGAGCAGTACTTC
TRBJ2-3	-	-	TRBV2	CASSDPGLAASTDTQYF	TGTGCCAGCAGTGACCCCGGATTAGCGGCTAGCACAGATACGCAGTATTTT
TRBJ2-7	-	-	TRBV28	CASSLRAPSYEQYF	TGTGCCAGCAGTTTGAGGGCCCCTTCCTACGAGCAGTACTTC
TRBJ1-5	-	-	TRBV21-1	CASSSFLATWHHQPQHF	TGTGCCAGCAGTAGCTTTTTAGCTACTTGGCATCATCAGCCCCAGCATTTT
TRBJ2-3	-	TRBD2	TRBV9	CASTAGLAGPTDTQYF	TGTGCCAGCACCGCAGGACTAGCGGGCCCCACAGATACGCAGTATTTT
TRBJ2-5	-	-	TRBV5-1	CASSQTGLWEQYF	TGCGCCAGCAGCCAGACAGGTTTATGGGAGCAGTACTTC
TRBJ2-7	-	TRBD1	TRBV18	CASSRGGQGHEQYF	TGTGCCAGCTCACGAGGGGGACAGGGGCACGAGCAGTACTTC
TRBJ1-2	once	-	TRBV28	CASSLPGRTGNYGYTF	TGTGCCAGCAGCCTCCCGGGACGGACGGGAAACTATGGCTACACCTTC
TRBJ1-6	-	TRBD1	TRBV6-6	CASSRDRGLSPLHF	TGTGCCAGCAGTCGGGACAGGGGGTTATCACCCCTCCACTTT
TRBJ2-7	-	-	TRBV30	CAWSVNRIYEQYF	TGTGCCTGGAGTGTAAATAGAATCTACGAGCAGTACTTC
TRBJ2-1	-	-	TRBV6-6	CASSYFGQGYNEQFF	TGTGCCAGCAGTTACTTCGGTCAGGGCTACAATGAGCAGTTCTTC
TRBJ2-2	-	-	TRBV10-3	CAISEMGSGTSTGELFF	TGTGCCATCAGTGAGATGGGTTCAGGGACCTCCACCGGGGAGCTGTTTTTT
TRBJ1-2	-	-	TRBV10-1	CASSRGKRSRKTYGSRKTYGYTF	TGCGCCAGCAGTAGAGGAAAAAGATCGCGAAAGACCTATGGATCGCGAAAGACCTATGGCTACACCTTC
TRBJ2-7	-	TRBD1	TRBV6-6	CASSFKGTGFRDEQYF	TGTGCCAGCAGTTTCAAGGGGACAGGGTTTAGGGACGAGCAGTACTTC